Following are 4 T cell receptor beta chains from one sample sequenced in a study of identical twins. A single record per CDR3 protein comes from TCRdb applying MiXCR to the 5' RACE reads. The sample holds roughly 770,000 distinct CDR3 sequences, over 15% seen once. This same sample was also taken into another study, of T cells expressing NK-cell markers.

The sample consisted of PBMCs. These receptors were collected from a woman younger than 30 in good health.

This clonotype was observed a few times. V usage is TRBV12-3 or TRBV12-4 and J usage is TRBJ1-2, with 7 bases lining up with TRBD1. This CDR3 comprises 13 residues. The ends lost 7 bases at V and 4 bases at J; junction bases unmatched: 6. The CDR3 protein is CASTMGQLYGYTF. The CDR3 nucleotides read TGTGCCAGCACCATGGGACAGCTCTATGGCTACACCTTC.

The chain joins TRBV20-1 to TRBJ2-6, with D unresolved. The CDR3 loop spans 16 amino acids. V lost 4 bases and J lost 2, with 15 bases in between. Germline V lookup: CDR1 DFQATT, CDR2 SNEGSKA (reference sequence). The chain's CDR3 is CSATARSRTGANVLTF. The CDR3 DNA follows: TGCAGTGCTACAGCGCGCTCTAGGACTGGGGCCAACGTCCTGACTTTC.

This clonotype occurred a few times. The V gene is TRBV9, the J gene TRBJ2-1; D unresolved. The CDR3 totals 12 residues. Germline loops: CDR1 SGDLS, CDR2 YYNGEE. V lost 0 bases to trimming and J lost 12 bases, with 10 bases between them. CDR3 bases: TGTGCCAGCAGCGTAGGGAATTCTGGGCAGTTCTTC. The encoded protein is CASSVGNSGQFF. Full variable domain (remainder filled in from reference TRBV9 and TRBJ2-1): DSGVTQTPKHLITATGQRVTLRCSPRSGDLSVYWYQQSLDQGLQFLIQYYNGEERAKGNILERFSAQQFPDLHSELNLSSLELGDSALYFCASSVGNSGQFFGPGTRLTVL.

The chain carries TRBV6-1 and TRBJ2-7, with 11 bases aligning to TRBD1. Germline V CDR1 and CDR2: MNHNS, SASEGT. CDR3 length equals 14 residues. The J segment lost 3 bases and the V segment lost 6 bases, leaving 4 bases of the junction unmatched. In nucleotides, the CDR3 is TGTGCCAGCAGATGGGACAGGGGGAGCTACGAGCAGTACTTC. Its translation: CASRWDRGSYEQYF.